This TCR beta chain is drawn from a study of blood T cell repertoires in COVID-19. Study summary: Samples came from the United States, Italy and Spain, spanning acute and convalescent COVID-19.

Clones were read by immunoSEQ multiplex PCR, and TCRdb kept only the in-frame ones, dropping some. The table shows 150,000 to 200,000 clones, with about 81% occurring only once. This receptor was obtained from a woman between 65 and 79 years old with acute or convalescent COVID-19. Specimen: peripheral blood.

The CDR3 loop is CASSPTLAGGPRTGELFF. In nucleotides, the CDR3 is TGCGCCAGCAGCCCCACACTAGCGGGGGGGCCACGAACCGGGGAGCTGTTTTTT. The gene calls are TRBV4-1 and TRBJ2-2, with 13 positions matching TRBD2. V gave up 4 bases and J gave up 5 bases; unmatched junction bases: 10. The CDR3 loop spans 18 amino acids. Per the germline V gene, CDR1 is MGHRA and CDR2 is YSYEKL.